These 26 T cell receptor beta chains originate from one sample sequenced in a study of T cell repertoires in cytomegalovirus infection. TCRdb reanalysed the reads using MiXCR and keeps one entry per CDR3 protein. Found here are under 200,000 distinct CDR3 sequences, approximately 17% of them singletons; the top ten hold roughly 20%. The sample was CD8+ T cells from PBMCs. These receptors originate from a human donor in good health (CMV status not recorded). Some clones in this sample may be carry-over from other donors' samples.

The chain couples TRBV20-1 to TRBJ2-7, with D uncertain. The CDR3 runs to 14 residues. CDR1 is DFQATT and CDR2 is SNEGSKA in the germline V gene (reference sequence). The V end lost 8 bases, the J end lost 0 bases, and 17 bases lay between the germline ends. The CDR3 is CSPPPQSSSYEQYF. As DNA, the CDR3 is TGCAGTCCCCCCCCCCAGTCGAGCTCCTACGAGCAGTACTTC.

The chain recombines TRBV2 with TRBJ1-2; perhaps TRBD1 as D (5 bases). The germline gives CDR1 SNHLY, CDR2 FYNNEI. The V and J ends lost 4 bases and 1 base respectively, with 10 bases between them. This CDR3 is 14 amino acids long. CDR3 in DNA: TGTGCCAGCAGTGGGGGACGGATTAACTATGGCTACACCTTC. It specifies CASSGGRINYGYTF.

The J gene is TRBJ2-2, the V gene TRBV29-1; maybe TRBD1 (6 bases). Trimming stripped 4 bases from V and 3 bases from J, with 6 bases between. The CDR3 contains 12 residues. Germline V lookup: CDR1 SQVTM, CDR2 ANQGSEA. The CDR3 nucleotides read TGCAGCGTTGGACAGGACACCGGGGAGCTGTTTTTT. Its protein product is CSVGQDTGELFF.

This clonotype was counted a few times. The chain carries TRBV7-2 and TRBJ2-3, with no clear D. Trimming removed 6 bases at V and 0 bases at J, with 13 bases between. CDR3 length: 15 residues. The germline V gene has CDR1 SGHTA and CDR2 FQGNSA. CDR3 nucleotides: TGTGCCAGCAGGTCACTAACTTCTAGCACAGATACGCAGTATTTT. This gives the protein CASRSLTSSTDTQYF.

The CDR3 region is CASSLVGSGSYEQYF. The CDR3 bases are TGTGCCAGCAGTTTAGTGGGGTCCGGCTCCTACGAGCAGTACTTC. The rearrangement uses TRBV28 and TRBJ2-7; no clear D gene. CDR3 length equals 15 residues. The germline V gene has CDR1 MDHEN and CDR2 SYDVKM. The V and J ends lost 2 bases and 0 bases respectively, with 11 bases between them.

This clonotype turned up a few times. The chain employs TRBV7-2 and TRBJ2-7, with 11 positions matching TRBD2. The CDR3 is made up of 14 amino acids. CDR1 SGHTA and CDR2 FQGNSA come from the germline V gene. V shed 6 bases, J shed 4 bases, and the junction held 5 bases outside the gene matches. The CDR3 DNA reads TGTGCCAGCAGGAATACTAGCGGGGGTTACGAGCAGTACTTC. It encodes CASRNTSGGYEQYF.

The V and J genes are TRBV6-2 or TRBV6-3 and TRBJ2-1, with 13 nucleotides matching TRBD2. After removal of 6 bases from V and 8 bases from J, the junction contained 7 bases not matched to a gene. The CDR3 extends over 15 amino acids. CDR1 MNHEY and CDR2 SVGEGT come from the germline V gene. CDR3 DNA sequence: TGTGCCAGCAGCCCAACTAGCGGGAGGGCGGATGAGCAGTTCTTC. Translation gives CASSPTSGRADEQFF.

This clonotype was counted only a few times. The chain carries TRBV7-7 and TRBJ2-7; tentatively, D is TRBD1 (6 bases). The germline V gene has CDR1 SSHAT and CDR2 FNYEAQ (reference sequence). The CDR3 is 15 amino acids. With 5 bases removed from V and 5 bases from J, the gap between germline ends came to 19 bases. The CDR3, as DNA: TGTGCCAGCAGCCCCGTATTAGACAGGTTGAACGAGCAGTACTTC. It yields the protein CASSPVLDRLNEQYF.

The chain carries TRBV10-2 and TRBJ2-5, with a possible D match to TRBD1 (6 bases). The CDR3 extends over 13 amino acids. Germline CDR1 is WSHSY and CDR2 is SAAADI. The V and J ends lost 5 bases and 3 bases respectively, with 10 bases between them. CDR3 nucleotide sequence: TGCGCCAGCAGTACCGGACAGAAAGAGACCCAGTACTTC. This gives the protein CASSTGQKETQYF.

This clonotype was seen more than once but under ten times. The CDR3 region is CATSAGQVNQPQHF. DNA of the CDR3: TGTGCCACCAGCGCGGGACAGGTTAATCAGCCCCAGCATTTT. V gene TRBV15 combines with J gene TRBJ1-5; TRBD1 agrees at 8 bases. The CDR3 has 14 amino acids. Germline V CDR1 and CDR2: LNHNV, YYDKDF (reference sequence). Unmatched junction bases numbered 4, after V lost 5 bases and J lost 4 bases.

This chain links TRBV6-5 with TRBJ2-7, with 7 positions matching TRBD2. Germline assignment: CDR1 MNHEY and CDR2 SVGAGI. Trimming cost V 2 bases and J 0 bases; bases outside gene matches: 4. CDR3 length equals 15 residues. The CDR3 spells CASSYGAGPSYEQYF. Written as DNA, the CDR3 is TGTGCCAGCAGTTACGGAGCGGGGCCCTCCTACGAGCAGTACTTC.

This clonotype was picked up a small number of times. The genes are TRBV7-3 and TRBJ2-7; D not certain. CDR1 SGHTA and CDR2 FQGTGA come from the germline V gene. V gave up 5 bases and J gave up 4 bases, with 12 bases separating them. The CDR3 contains 13 residues. The CDR3 sequence is CASSPPDGYEQYF. The CDR3 region has the DNA TGTGCCAGCAGCCCCCCTGACGGATACGAGCAGTACTTC.

This clonotype was observed a handful of times. CDR3 sequence: CASSPNVETQYF. The CDR3 DNA follows: TGTGCCAGCAGCCCCAATGTAGAGACCCAGTACTTC. The rearrangement uses TRBV6-2 or TRBV6-3 and TRBJ2-5; D is ambiguous. V gave up 6 bases and J gave up 4 bases, with 9 bases separating them. This CDR3 comprises 12 residues. Germline values: CDR1 MNHEY, CDR2 SVGEGT.

This clonotype was seen a handful of times. CDR3 loop: CASSPRGQEPNTGELFF. In DNA, the CDR3 is TGTGCCAGCAGCCCGAGGGGACAAGAGCCGAACACCGGGGAGCTGTTTTTT. J is TRBJ2-2 and V is TRBV7-8, with D possibly matching TRBD1 (6 bases). V shed 5 bases and J shed 0 bases, with 16 bases lying between them. Germline assignment: CDR1 SGHVS and CDR2 FQNEAQ. The CDR3 has 17 residues.

This clonotype was counted between two and nine times. The J gene is TRBJ2-7, the V gene TRBV7-9, with TRBD2 identical over 9 bases. J lost 3 bases, V lost 3 bases, and 6 bases had no gene match. The CDR3 length is 15 residues. The V gene's germline CDR1 is SEHNR and CDR2 FQNEAQ (reference sequence). The CDR3 region has the DNA TGTGCCAGCAGCTTGGTTAGCGGGAGTGGCTACGAGCAGTACTTC. Translating it yields CASSLVSGSGYEQYF. The entire variable domain, with the rest obtained from reference TRBV7-9 and TRBJ2-7, is as follows: DTGVSQNPRHKITKRGQNVTFRCDPISEHNRLYWYRQTLGQGPEFLTYFQNEAQLEKSRLLSDRFSAERPKGSFSTLEIQRTEQGDSAMYLCASSLVSGSGYEQYFGPGTRLTVT.

This clonotype was detected a few times. This chain uses TRBV6-6 with TRBJ2-1; 11 bases agree with TRBD2. Germline trimming cut 1 base from V and 8 bases from J; bases unmatched to any gene: 7. This CDR3 comprises 16 residues. The V gene's germline CDR1 is MNHNY and CDR2 SVGAGI (reference sequence). This CDR3 reads CASSYFSGRAIDEQFF. As DNA, the CDR3 is TGTGCCAGCAGTTACTTTAGCGGGAGGGCCATTGATGAGCAGTTCTTC.

This clonotype was recorded a few times. This rearrangement joins TRBV7-2 to TRBJ2-3; TRBD2 aligns across 9 bases. The CDR3 has 16 residues. Germline values: CDR1 SGHTA, CDR2 FQGNSA. J lost 5 bases, V lost 6 bases, and 12 bases had no gene match. The CDR3 nucleotides read TGTGCCAGCAGAGATATAGCGGGAGCCTTGGGAGATACGCAGTATTTT. Amino acids: CASRDIAGALGDTQYF.

The genes are TRBV6-5 and TRBJ2-1; TRBD1 matches at 9 bases. From germline, CDR1 is MNHEY and CDR2 SVGAGI. With V trimmed by 5 bases and J by 6 bases, 8 bases remained unmatched. The CDR3 is 15 amino acids. As DNA, the CDR3 is TGTGCCAGCAGTCGGTGGGGACAGGGCACCAATGAGCAGTTCTTC. It translates to CASSRWGQGTNEQFF.

The genes are TRBV7-4 and TRBJ1-6; 7 nucleotides match TRBD1. This CDR3 region has 16 residues. Germline V gene lookup returns CDR1 SGHVT and CDR2 SQSDAQ. The trim removed 5 bases at V and 13 bases at J, leaving 17 bases unmatched. CDR3 in amino acids: CASSPPAWQGGTPLHF. In DNA, the CDR3 is TGTGCCAGCAGCCCGCCGGCCTGGCAGGGGGGGACTCCCCTCCACTTT.

The V gene is TRBV6-1, the J gene TRBJ2-1, with 10 bases aligning to TRBD2. V dropped 6 bases and J dropped 6; count of bases not matched to a gene: 5. This CDR3 comprises 14 residues. Germline V gene lookup returns CDR1 MNHNS and CDR2 SASEGT. CDR3 DNA sequence: TGTGCCAGCAGCATAGGACTAGCGGTCAATGAGCAGTTCTTC. It encodes CASSIGLAVNEQFF.

This clonotype was observed a handful of times. This chain connects TRBV6-2 or TRBV6-3 to TRBJ2-1, with 8 bases aligning to TRBD2. CDR1 and CDR2 from the germline V gene are MNHEY and SVGEGT. CDR3 length: 14 amino acids. Trimming removed 4 bases from V and 6 bases from J; junction bases left unmatched: 5. DNA of the CDR3: TGTGCCAGCAGTTTAGCGGGGCCCCTCAATGAGCAGTTCTTC. Translated, it gives CASSLAGPLNEQFF.

Only a few counts were recorded for this clonotype. The V gene is TRBV29-1, the J gene TRBJ1-1; TRBD1 might be the D (5 bases). Trimming took 4 bases from V and 3 from J, leaving 12 bases between them. The CDR3 sequence is 13 residues long. Per the germline V gene, CDR1 is SQVTM and CDR2 is ANQGSEA. This chain's CDR3 is CSVGDLGDTEAFF. The CDR3 region has the DNA TGCAGCGTTGGAGACCTGGGGGACACTGAAGCTTTCTTT.

This chain joins TRBV4-3 and TRBJ2-7; D may be TRBD1 (6 bases). Germline-derived CDR1 and CDR2 are LGHNA and YSLEER. The CDR3 consists of 15 residues. V shed 1 base and J shed 5 bases, with 15 bases lying between them. For the CDR3, the DNA is TGCGCCAGCAGCCAAGTGGTGTGGGGGCCGGACGAGCAGTACTTC. Its translation: CASSQVVWGPDEQYF.

This clonotype was detected ten times or more. CDR3 sequence reads: CASSPLAGSYEQYF. The CDR3 nucleotides read TGTGCCAGCAGCCCCCTAGCGGGGTCCTACGAGCAGTACTTC. The V and J genes are TRBV7-2 and TRBJ2-7; 9 nucleotides match TRBD2. V dropped 5 bases and J dropped 1; count of bases not matched to a gene: 3. Germline loops: CDR1 SGHTA, CDR2 FQGNSA. CDR3 length: 14 residues.

The rearrangement uses TRBV20-1 and TRBJ2-1; D may be TRBD2 (5 bases). V gave up 1 base and J gave up 5 bases, with 9 bases separating them. This CDR3 has 13 amino acids. CDR1 is DFQATT, CDR2 SNEGSKA, per germline (reference sequence). This chain's CDR3 is CSARVYGNNEQFF. CDR3 DNA sequence: TGCAGTGCTAGAGTTTACGGGAACAATGAGCAGTTCTTC.

This chain joins TRBV12-3 or TRBV12-4 and TRBJ2-1; a possible D gene is TRBD2 (6 bases). The V end was cut by 7 bases, the J end by 7 bases, with 14 bases between. This CDR3 has 13 residues. CDR3 DNA: TGTGCCAGCACCCCGCCGGGGGAGAATGAGCAGTTCTTC. It encodes CASTPPGENEQFF.